These T cell receptor beta chains were read from a single sample in a study of CD8 T cells in Susac syndrome. TCRdb ran MiXCR on the immunoSEQ multiplex PCR reads and lists one entry per CDR3 protein. The table shows under 200,000 distinct CDR3 sequences, with 85% to 95% occurring only once. The sample comprised CD8+ T cells from PBMCs. These receptors all stem from a human donor with Susac syndrome. Both conserved end residues are part of each CDR3. The D gene is left open where the match is weak. Some rows have no size entry. The others give once, few or many, or a class for an expanded clone.

D gene: TRBD2; CDR3 length: 15; V gene: TRBV11-2; clone size: .; J gene: TRBJ2-5; CDR3 DNA: TGTGCCAGCAGCGCCCAGACTAGCGGCCAAGAGACCCAGTACTTC; CDR3 protein: CASSAQTSGQETQYF
D gene: TRBD1; CDR3 length: 16; V gene: TRBV11-2; clone size: .; J gene: TRBJ2-1; CDR3 DNA: TGTGCCAGCAGCCTATGGACAGGGAGCTCCTACAATGAGCAGTTCTTC; CDR3 protein: CASSLWTGSSYNEQFF
D gene: .; CDR3 length: 16; V gene: TRBV4-1; clone size: .; J gene: TRBJ2-2; CDR3 DNA: TGCGCCAGCAGCAGAACCCTGATTCCAGCCACCGGGGAGCTGTTTTTT; CDR3 protein: CASSRTLIPATGELFF
D gene: .; CDR3 length: 14; V gene: TRBV29-1; clone size: .; J gene: TRBJ2-7; CDR3 DNA: TGCAGCGTGGTAGCGACAGGGAGGACCTACGAGCAGTACTTC; CDR3 protein: CSVVATGRTYEQYF
D gene: .; CDR3 length: 15; V gene: TRBV6-6; clone size: .; J gene: TRBJ2-5; CDR3 DNA: TGTGCCAGCAGTGAGACCCCCCAAGCCGGTGAGACCCAGTACTTC; CDR3 protein: CASSETPQAGETQYF
D gene: TRBD1; CDR3 length: 15; V gene: TRBV20-1; clone size: .; J gene: TRBJ2-7; CDR3 DNA: TGCAGTGCTGTCGGGACAGGAACAAGCTCCTACGAGCAGTACTTC; CDR3 protein: CSAVGTGTSSYEQYF
D gene: .; CDR3 length: 15; V gene: TRBV14; clone size: once; J gene: TRBJ2-7; CDR3 DNA: TGTGCCAGCAGCCAAGGCAAAGGGGGCTCCTACGAGCAGTACTTC; CDR3 protein: CASSQGKGGSYEQYF
D gene: .; CDR3 length: 17; V gene: TRBV9; clone size: .; J gene: TRBJ2-2; CDR3 DNA: TGTGCCAGCAGCGTAGCGTTTGGGGACGGAGTAACCGGGGAGCTGTTTTTT; CDR3 protein: CASSVAFGDGVTGELFF
D gene: .; CDR3 length: 13; V gene: TRBV7-3; clone size: .; J gene: TRBJ2-5; CDR3 DNA: TGTGCCAGCAGCTTAAATGAAATCGAGACCCAGTACTTC; CDR3 protein: CASSLNEIETQYF
D gene: TRBD1; CDR3 length: 14; V gene: TRBV19; clone size: once; J gene: TRBJ1-2; CDR3 DNA: TGTGCCAGTAGTTCCCGACAGGGGCAATATGGCTACACCTTC; CDR3 protein: CASSSRQGQYGYTF
D gene: .; CDR3 length: 13; V gene: TRBV27; clone size: .; J gene: TRBJ1-1; CDR3 DNA: TGTGCCAGCAGTTTGGTAGCGAACACTGAAGCTTTCTTT; CDR3 protein: CASSLVANTEAFF
D gene: .; CDR3 length: 15; V gene: TRBV7-9; clone size: .; J gene: TRBJ1-3; CDR3 DNA: TGTGCCAGCAGCTTAGAGGGTTCTCGAGGAAACACCATATATTTT; CDR3 protein: CASSLEGSRGNTIYF
D gene: .; CDR3 length: 12; V gene: TRBV29-1; clone size: .; J gene: TRBJ2-7; CDR3 DNA: TGCAGCGTTGTGTGGGAAACCTACGAGCAGTACTTC; CDR3 protein: CSVVWETYEQYF
D gene: TRBD2; CDR3 length: 16; V gene: TRBV3-1; clone size: .; J gene: TRBJ2-3; CDR3 DNA: TGTGCCAGCAGCCAAGGACTAGCGGGCTACACAGATACGCAGTATTTT; CDR3 protein: CASSQGLAGYTDTQYF
D gene: .; CDR3 length: 14; V gene: TRBV12-3/TRBV12-4; clone size: .; J gene: TRBJ1-4; CDR3 DNA: TGTGCCAGCACCTTGGGGGACGGTAATGAAAAACTGTTTTTT; CDR3 protein: CASTLGDGNEKLFF
D gene: .; CDR3 length: 13; V gene: TRBV14; clone size: .; J gene: TRBJ1-6; CDR3 DNA: TGTGCCAGCAGCGCCAGAGGGGATTCACCCCTCCACTTT; CDR3 protein: CASSARGDSPLHF
D gene: TRBD2; CDR3 length: 15; V gene: TRBV20-1; clone size: .; J gene: TRBJ2-5; CDR3 DNA: TGCAGTGCTACTATAGCGGGGGGGCTCCAAGAGACCCAGTACTTC; CDR3 protein: CSATIAGGLQETQYF
D gene: .; CDR3 length: 15; V gene: TRBV20-1; clone size: .; J gene: TRBJ2-7; CDR3 DNA: TGCAGTGCTAGAGATACGGGGGGCGCATGGGACGAGCAGTACTTC; CDR3 protein: CSARDTGGAWDEQYF
D gene: .; CDR3 length: 15; V gene: TRBV25-1; clone size: .; J gene: TRBJ2-7; CDR3 DNA: TGTGCCAGCAGCCCCGACCGCGGGATCAGCTACGAGCAGTACTTC; CDR3 protein: CASSPDRGISYEQYF
D gene: .; CDR3 length: 12; V gene: TRBV25-1; clone size: .; J gene: TRBJ2-5; CDR3 DNA: TGTGCCAGTCGGGGGCCTATGAAGACCCAGTACTTC; CDR3 protein: CASRGPMKTQYF
D gene: .; CDR3 length: 15; V gene: TRBV6-5; clone size: .; J gene: TRBJ1-5; CDR3 DNA: TGTGCCAGCAGCCCCCAGGCCAGCTATAATCAGCCCCAGCATTTT; CDR3 protein: CASSPQASYNQPQHF
D gene: TRBD2; CDR3 length: 15; V gene: TRBV28; clone size: .; J gene: TRBJ2-5; CDR3 DNA: TGTGCCAGCAGTTCCGGGACTAGCGGGAGTGAGACCCAGTACTTC; CDR3 protein: CASSSGTSGSETQYF
D gene: .; CDR3 length: 15; V gene: TRBV7-9; clone size: .; J gene: TRBJ1-5; CDR3 DNA: TGTGCCAGCAGCGGAAAGGGACCTAGCAATCAGCCCCAGCATTTT; CDR3 protein: CASSGKGPSNQPQHF
D gene: TRBD2; CDR3 length: 15; V gene: TRBV20-1; clone size: .; J gene: TRBJ2-2; CDR3 DNA: TGCAGTGCTAGAGTTAGCGGGTCGAACACCGGGGAGCTGTTTTTT; CDR3 protein: CSARVSGSNTGELFF
D gene: .; CDR3 length: 14; V gene: TRBV6-5; clone size: .; J gene: TRBJ2-7; CDR3 DNA: TGTGCCAGCAGTTATCAGGGAACAACGTACGAGCAGTACTTC; CDR3 protein: CASSYQGTTYEQYF
D gene: .; CDR3 length: 16; V gene: TRBV9; clone size: .; J gene: TRBJ2-7; CDR3 DNA: TGTGCCAGCAGCCCTCAAGGTGGCGGATCCTCCTACGAGCAGTACTTC; CDR3 protein: CASSPQGGGSSYEQYF
D gene: .; CDR3 length: 12; V gene: TRBV12-3/TRBV12-4; clone size: .; J gene: TRBJ2-1; CDR3 DNA: TGTGCCAGCAGTTTACCCCCCAATGAGCAGTTCTTC; CDR3 protein: CASSLPPNEQFF
D gene: .; CDR3 length: 13; V gene: TRBV4-1; clone size: .; J gene: TRBJ2-7; CDR3 DNA: TGCGCCAGCAGCCGATCCCGGACGGGCGAGCAGTACTTC; CDR3 protein: CASSRSRTGEQYF
D gene: TRBD1; CDR3 length: 14; V gene: TRBV13; clone size: .; J gene: TRBJ2-7; CDR3 DNA: TGTGCCAGCAGCTTCCTGGCAGGGGGCTACGAGCAGTACTTC; CDR3 protein: CASSFLAGGYEQYF
D gene: TRBD2; CDR3 length: 16; V gene: TRBV2; clone size: .; J gene: TRBJ2-1; CDR3 DNA: TGTGCCAGCAGACCTCTAGCGGGAGTCGGTGGAAATGAGCAGTTCTTC; CDR3 protein: CASRPLAGVGGNEQFF
D gene: .; CDR3 length: 13; V gene: TRBV30; clone size: .; J gene: TRBJ2-1; CDR3 DNA: TGTGCCTGGAGTGGAATCGGGGAGGCTCAGCAGTTCTTC; CDR3 protein: CAWSGIGEAQQFF
D gene: .; CDR3 length: 11; V gene: TRBV20-1; clone size: .; J gene: TRBJ1-1; CDR3 DNA: TGCAGTGCCAAGGGTTTCACTGAAGCTTTCTTT; CDR3 protein: CSAKGFTEAFF
D gene: TRBD1; CDR3 length: 15; V gene: TRBV28; clone size: .; J gene: TRBJ1-2; CDR3 DNA: TGTGCCAGCAGTTTACTGAATAACAGGGGTTATGGCTACACCTTC; CDR3 protein: CASSLLNNRGYGYTF
D gene: .; CDR3 length: 14; V gene: TRBV20-1; clone size: few; J gene: TRBJ2-3; CDR3 DNA: TGCAGTGCTCCCCGGGGGCTTAGCACAGATACGCAGTATTTT; CDR3 protein: CSAPRGLSTDTQYF
D gene: .; CDR3 length: 13; V gene: TRBV6-1; clone size: .; J gene: TRBJ2-7; CDR3 DNA: TGTGCCAGCTCAGATATGGGTTCCTACGAGCAGTACTTC; CDR3 protein: CASSDMGSYEQYF
D gene: .; CDR3 length: 13; V gene: TRBV2; clone size: .; J gene: TRBJ2-7; CDR3 DNA: TGTGCCAGCAGTGAACGGGAAATCAACGAGCAGTACTTC; CDR3 protein: CASSEREINEQYF
D gene: .; CDR3 length: 15; V gene: TRBV27; clone size: .; J gene: TRBJ2-7; CDR3 DNA: TGTGCCAGCACCCTGAAAGGCAGGGGCTCCTACGAGCAGTACTTC; CDR3 protein: CASTLKGRGSYEQYF
D gene: .; CDR3 length: 11; V gene: TRBV20-1; clone size: .; J gene: TRBJ2-7; CDR3 DNA: TGCAGTGCTACCATCTCCTACGAGCAGTACTTC; CDR3 protein: CSATISYEQYF
D gene: .; CDR3 length: 14; V gene: TRBV29-1; clone size: .; J gene: TRBJ1-1; CDR3 DNA: TGCAGCGTGCGACCGGGCAGCCCAAAGCCTGAAGCTTTCTTT; CDR3 protein: CSVRPGSPKPEAFF
D gene: .; CDR3 length: 13; V gene: TRBV7-9; clone size: .; J gene: TRBJ1-1; CDR3 DNA: TGTGCCAGCAGCCAACCGGTAGGGGAAGACGCTTTCTTT; CDR3 protein: CASSQPVGEDAFF
D gene: TRBD1; CDR3 length: 14; V gene: TRBV30; clone size: .; J gene: TRBJ1-2; CDR3 DNA: TGTGCCTGTTCAGGACAGGGGAGACACTATGGCTACACCTTC; CDR3 protein: CACSGQGRHYGYTF
D gene: .; CDR3 length: 12; V gene: TRBV12-5; clone size: .; J gene: TRBJ2-7; CDR3 DNA: TGTGCTAGTGGTTTTCAGCCCTACGAGCAGTACTTC; CDR3 protein: CASGFQPYEQYF
D gene: TRBD2; CDR3 length: 16; V gene: TRBV9; clone size: .; J gene: TRBJ2-5; CDR3 DNA: TGTGCCAGCAGCGCTCCGGGACTAGCGGGGAAAGAGACCCAGTACTTC; CDR3 protein: CASSAPGLAGKETQYF
D gene: .; CDR3 length: 16; V gene: TRBV29-1; clone size: .; J gene: TRBJ1-1; CDR3 DNA: TGCACCACCCTGGGGGGAGTTGGGGTCTTGGACACTGAAGCTTTCTTT; CDR3 protein: CTTLGGVGVLDTEAFF
D gene: .; CDR3 length: 15; V gene: TRBV5-1; clone size: .; J gene: TRBJ2-3; CDR3 DNA: TGCGCCAGCAGCTCTTACAGGTTCGCCACAGATACGCAGTATTTT; CDR3 protein: CASSSYRFATDTQYF